Each of the 30 T cell receptor beta chains below was sequenced from the same sample in a study of Ad26.COV2.S vaccination and SARS-CoV-2 variants. Noted treatment: 19 received Ad26.COV2.S at low or high dose, single or two shots; 5 received placebo; per-sample allocation not given. Vaccine and placebo recipients were sampled on day 63 after the first injection. Sequencing was performed with immunoSEQ multiplex PCR; in TCRdb, only in-frame clones are kept and a portion is missing. Of some 320,000 clones listed, around four fifths are singletons. The sample consisted of peripheral blood, taken in a trial of Ad26.COV2.S vaccine versus placebo. These receptors originate from a person between 18 and 60 years old who received the Ad26.COV2.S COVID-19 vaccine or a placebo.

The rearrangement joins TRBV15 to TRBJ2-7, with a possible D match to TRBD2 (7 bases). The ends were cut back, 3 bases at V and 2 bases at J, with 14 bases in the middle. Germline CDR1 is LNHNV and CDR2 is YYDKDF (reference sequence). The CDR3 has 15 residues. CDR3 sequence (DNA): TGTGCCACCAGCAGGGGCGGGGGCCACGCCTACGAGCAGTACTTC. Protein sequence: CATSRGGGHAYEQYF.

V and J are TRBV7-9 and TRBJ1-3; TRBD1 matches 9 bases. CDR1 is SEHNR and CDR2 is FQNEAQ in the germline V gene (reference sequence). V trimming: 4 bases; J trimming: 3 bases; junction bases outside the gene matches: 7. The CDR3 totals 16 residues. The DNA for the CDR3 is TGTGCCAGCAGCTCGGGACAGGGAGTAGGTGGAAACACCATATATTTT. The encoded protein is CASSSGQGVGGNTIYF.

The chain employs TRBV10-3 and TRBJ2-5, with D possibly TRBD1 on 6 matching bases. This CDR3 has 14 amino acids. Germline V gene data show CDR1 as ENHRY and CDR2 as SYGVKD. With 7 bases removed from V and 3 bases from J, the gap between germline ends came to 15 bases. CDR3 sequence reads: CAINQQGREETQYF. The CDR3 DNA reads as TGTGCCATCAACCAACAGGGAAGGGAAGAGACCCAGTACTTC.

The CDR3 loop is CASSQRGPPTEEHALHF. In DNA form, the CDR3 reads TGTGCCAGCAGCCAGCGGGGTCCGCCGACAGAGGAGCATGCCCTCCACTTT. The gene calls are TRBV3-1 (or the pseudogene TRBV3-2) and TRBJ1-6; possibly TRBD1 for D (5 bases). Germline V gives CDR1 LGHDT, CDR2 YNNKEL (reference sequence). V lost 3 bases, J lost 14 bases, and 26 bases lay in between. The CDR3 totals 17 residues.

Written as DNA, the CDR3 is TGCAGTGCTAGTGAGGGGACAGGGGGAACACAAGAGACCCAGTACTTC. This codes for CSASEGTGGTQETQYF. V and J are TRBV20-1 and TRBJ2-5; TRBD1 agrees at 11 bases. The CDR3 runs 16 residues. Trimming removed 3 bases from V and 2 bases from J; junction bases left unmatched: 8. Germline CDR1 DFQATT, CDR2 SNEGSKA (reference sequence).

In this sample, this clone turned up once. The J gene is TRBJ2-3, the V gene TRBV11-3, with D tentatively TRBD1 (5 bases). CDR3 length equals 14 residues. V dropped 1 base and J dropped 9 bases, with 14 bases sitting between them. Germline V gene lookup returns CDR1 SGHNT and CDR2 YENEEA. The CDR3 DNA follows: TGTGCCAGCAGCTTAGGCGAACCCTCAGGGACGCAGTATTTT. Protein: CASSLGEPSGTQYF.

V is TRBV11-2 and J is TRBJ2-5, with D possibly being TRBD2 (5 bases). The CDR3 length is 17 residues. Trimming left V 2 bases short and J 5 bases short, with 21 bases between. CDR1 SGHAT and CDR2 FQNNGV come from the germline V gene. The CDR3 nucleotides are TGTGCCAGCAGCTTAAGCGGCTCTCGAATCCAAGGGGAGACCCAGTACTTC. Protein sequence: CASSLSGSRIQGETQYF.

The rearrangement joins TRBV2 to TRBJ2-3; 7 bases fit TRBD2. The V and J ends lost 8 bases and 11 bases, in that order; junction bases with no gene match: 13. Germline V gene data show CDR1 as SNHLY and CDR2 as FYNNEI. This CDR3 contains 13 residues. CDR3 sequence (DNA): TGTGCCAGCCTTAGTAGCACGGGGGGTAAGCAGTATTTT. Translation gives CASLSSTGGKQYF.

The chain links TRBV7-6 to TRBJ1-2; the D gene is possibly TRBD1 (5 bases). The CDR3 length is 17 residues. CDR1 and CDR2 from the germline V gene are SGHVS and FNYEAQ. Deletions cut 1 base from V and 7 bases from J, with 22 bases between. CDR3 sequence reads: CASSLVPANQGLGGYTF. The CDR3 nucleotides read TGTGCCAGCAGCTTAGTCCCCGCAAACCAGGGTCTCGGTGGCTACACCTTC.

V gene TRBV3-1 (or the pseudogene TRBV3-2) combines with J gene TRBJ2-3; no firm D call. The CDR3 runs 13 residues. Germline CDR1 LGHDT, CDR2 YNNKEL (reference sequence). The ends were cut back, 0 bases at V and 4 bases at J, with 5 bases in the middle. The CDR3 DNA follows: TGTGCCAGCAGCCAAGAGGCTGCAGATACGCAGTATTTT. Translated: CASSQEAADTQYF.

The gene calls are TRBV28 and TRBJ1-1; TRBD1 agrees at 10 bases. Germline V gene lookup returns CDR1 MDHEN and CDR2 SYDVKM. J lost 6 bases, V lost 6 bases, and 7 bases had no gene match. This CDR3 contains 14 residues. CDR3 sequence: CASRPGQGFAEAFF. The CDR3 nucleotides are TGTGCCAGCAGGCCGGGACAGGGGTTCGCTGAAGCTTTCTTT.

The chain couples TRBV2 to TRBJ2-7; possibly TRBD1 for D (6 bases). V lost 7 bases to trimming and J lost 3 bases, with 19 bases between them. Germline V gene lookup returns CDR1 SNHLY and CDR2 FYNNEI. This CDR3 contains 15 residues. The CDR3 sequence: CASIQRAGVVYEQYF. The CDR3 DNA follows: TGTGCCAGCATTCAACGGGCAGGGGTGGTCTACGAGCAGTACTTC.

This chain links TRBV4-1 with TRBJ2-3; D possibly corresponds to TRBD2 (7 bases). This CDR3 has 15 residues. Trimming cost V 4 bases and J 0 bases, with 11 bases left between them. Germline-derived CDR1 and CDR2 are MGHRA and YSYEKL. The CDR3 reads CASSLGGRSTDTQYF. For the CDR3, the DNA is TGCGCCAGCAGCCTGGGGGGGCGGAGCACAGATACGCAGTATTTT.

The chain joins TRBV7-9 to TRBJ1-1; D unclear. From germline, CDR1 is SEHNR and CDR2 FQNEAQ (reference sequence). V was shortened by 7 bases and J by 1 base, with 10 bases between the two germline ends. The CDR3 runs to 13 residues. The CDR3 region is CASNLGGNTEAFF. The CDR3 region has the DNA TGTGCCAGCAACCTGGGCGGGAACACTGAAGCTTTCTTT.

The chain has TRBV28 and TRBJ2-2, with D maybe TRBD2 (6 bases). This CDR3 contains 15 residues. Deletions cut 2 bases from V and 0 bases from J, with 7 bases between. The germline gives CDR1 MDHEN, CDR2 SYDVKM. CDR3 amino acids: CASSLGGSNTGELFF. CDR3 sequence (DNA): TGTGCCAGCAGTTTAGGGGGGTCGAACACCGGGGAGCTGTTTTTT.

This chain connects TRBV3-1 (or the pseudogene TRBV3-2) to TRBJ2-2, with D possibly being TRBD2 (5 bases). CDR1 is LGHDT, CDR2 YNNKEL, per germline (reference sequence). The CDR3 contains 16 residues. The V end was cut by 6 bases, the J end by 3 bases, with 17 bases between. CDR3 region: CASRAGVAQYTGELFF. The CDR3 coding sequence is TGTGCCAGCAGAGCCGGGGTGGCTCAATACACCGGGGAGCTGTTTTTT.

This chain links TRBV5-4 with TRBJ1-2; D is possibly TRBD1 (5 bases). Between the trimmed V and J ends, which lost 1 base and 4 bases, there was a span of 8 bases. Germline values: CDR1 SGHNT, CDR2 YYREEE (reference sequence). The CDR3 sequence is 13 residues long. CDR3 amino acids: CASSLYRGYGYTF. CDR3 coding DNA: TGTGCCAGCAGCTTGTATAGGGGCTATGGCTACACCTTC.

This clone has more than one count but fewer than ten. The chain links TRBV7-8 to TRBJ1-5; TRBD1 agrees at 7 bases. CDR1 is SGHVS, CDR2 FQNEAQ, per germline. The V gene end was trimmed by 6 bases and the J gene end by 4 bases; junction bases not matched to a gene: 6. The CDR3 has 14 amino acids. CDR3: CASSGRGLNQPQHF. CDR3 bases: TGTGCCAGCAGTGGGAGGGGGCTAAATCAGCCCCAGCATTTT.

This clone was detected once. The chain couples TRBV29-1 to TRBJ2-5, with a possible D match to TRBD1 (5 bases). The ends were cut back, 5 bases at V and 0 bases at J, with 10 bases in the middle. CDR3 length: 13 amino acids. CDR1 and CDR2 (germline): SQVTM, ANQGSEA. CDR3 region: CSVLAGYQETQYF. In DNA, the CDR3 is TGCAGCGTTTTGGCAGGGTACCAAGAGACCCAGTACTTC.

This rearrangement joins TRBV3-1 (or the pseudogene TRBV3-2) to TRBJ1-6, with unresolved D. Germline V CDR1 and CDR2: LGHDT, YNNKEL (reference sequence). This CDR3 has 16 amino acids. V shed 1 base and J shed 7 bases, with 14 bases lying between them. The CDR3 DNA sequence: TGTGCCAGCAGCCAAGTTTCCCTTCGGGGAAATTCACCCCTCCACTTT. It yields the protein CASSQVSLRGNSPLHF.

The sample holds a few counts of this clone. The rearrangement links TRBV24-1 to TRBJ2-7, with D tentatively TRBD1 (5 bases). This CDR3 has 13 amino acids. V was pared by 3 bases and J by 2 bases, with 7 bases between. Per germline, CDR1 KGHDR and CDR2 SFDVKD. The CDR3 DNA is TGTGCCACCAGTGATCAGGGTGCCTACGAGCAGTACTTC. Its protein product is CATSDQGAYEQYF.

The J gene is TRBJ1-4, the V gene TRBV19; D perhaps matches TRBD1 (6 bases). CDR1 LNHDA and CDR2 SQIVND come from the germline V gene (reference sequence). Between the trimmed V and J ends, which lost 7 bases and 0 bases, there was a span of 12 bases. This CDR3 has 15 amino acids. The CDR3: CASTPRDTTNEKLFF. The CDR3 region has the DNA TGTGCCAGTACGCCGAGGGACACAACTAATGAAAAACTGTTTTTT.

The rearrangement joins TRBV7-3 to TRBJ1-6; D perhaps matches TRBD1 (6 bases). The V end was cut by 0 bases, the J end by 7 bases, with 13 bases between. Germline V gene lookup returns CDR1 SGHTA and CDR2 FQGTGA. CDR3 length: 16 residues. The CDR3, as DNA: TGTGCCAGCAGCTTAACGCGGGCAGGGGTAAATTCACCCCTCCACTTT. This gives the protein CASSLTRAGVNSPLHF.

J is TRBJ2-3 and V is TRBV7-2, with D perhaps matching TRBD1 (6 bases). This CDR3 is 11 amino acids long. Germline assignment: CDR1 SGHTA and CDR2 FQGNSA. Trimming took 7 bases from V and 7 from J, leaving 9 bases between them. The CDR3 bases are TGTGCCAGCAACGGACAGAATACGCAGTATTTT. Protein product: CASNGQNTQYF.

The chain carries TRBV28 and TRBJ1-4, with D perhaps TRBD1 (5 bases). The germline V gene has CDR1 MDHEN and CDR2 SYDVKM. Trimming took 6 bases from V and 5 from J, leaving 19 bases between them. The CDR3 loop spans 16 amino acids. DNA of the CDR3: TGTGCCAGCAGCGCGGGGACCGCCGGGAGGAATGAAAAACTGTTTTTT. Protein: CASSAGTAGRNEKLFF.

This CDR3 is CASRNDKLTLNYGYTF. The CDR3 nucleotides are TGTGCCAGCAGAAACGACAAGTTGACTTTAAACTATGGCTACACCTTC. V and J are TRBV5-4 and TRBJ1-2, with D uncertain. The CDR3 is made up of 16 amino acids. V was shortened by 5 bases and J by 2 bases, with 19 bases between the two germline ends. The V gene's germline CDR1 is SGHNT and CDR2 YYREEE (reference sequence). Full variable domain (outside the CDR3, taken from reference TRBV5-4 and TRBJ1-2): ETGVTQSPTHLIKTRGQQVTLRCSSQSGHNTVSWYQQALGQGPQFIFQYYREEENGRGNFPPRFSGLQFPNYSSELNVNALELDDSALYLCASRNDKLTLNYGYTFGSGTRLTVV.

The chain joins TRBV4-1 to TRBJ2-7; 11 bases fit TRBD1. The CDR3 has 15 residues. V lost 4 bases to trimming and J lost 5 bases; unmatched junction nucleotides: 7. Per the germline V gene, CDR1 is MGHRA and CDR2 is YSYEKL. In nucleotides, the CDR3 is TGCGCCAGCAGCCCCGGACAGGGGGCGCGGGACGAGCAGTACTTC. Translation gives CASSPGQGARDEQYF.

The V call is TRBV7-3, the J call TRBJ2-3, with D unclear. This CDR3 is 13 amino acids long. Per germline, CDR1 SGHTA and CDR2 FQGTGA. Between the trimmed V and J ends, which lost 0 bases and 9 bases, there was a span of 10 bases. The CDR3 loop reads CASSLTLDGTQYF. The CDR3 DNA reads TGTGCCAGCAGCTTAACCCTCGATGGGACGCAGTATTTT.

The J gene is TRBJ1-1, the V gene TRBV4-1, with D perhaps TRBD1 (5 bases). CDR3 size: 17 residues. The V end lost 2 bases, the J end lost 4 bases, and 20 bases lay between the germline ends. Germline lookup yields CDR1 MGHRA and CDR2 YSYEKL. CDR3 nucleotides: TGCGCCAGCAGCCAAAACCAGGGAAATATGATGGGCACTGAAGCTTTCTTT. This translates into CASSQNQGNMMGTEAFF.

The chain links TRBV7-2 to TRBJ2-3, with unresolved D. The CDR3 is 17 amino acids. V was pared by 1 base and J by 1 base, with 15 bases between. Looked up from germline, CDR1 is SGHTA and CDR2 is FQGNSA. The CDR3 region has the DNA TGTGCCAGCAGCTTAGTGGCCCCTCAAAGGGGCACAGATACGCAGTATTTT. It translates to CASSLVAPQRGTDTQYF.